The 23 T cell receptor beta chains listed next were all sequenced from one sample in a study of T cell repertoires in cytomegalovirus infection. TCRdb re-called the reads through MiXCR, storing one row per CDR3 protein. The sample lists approximately 500,000 distinct CDR3 sequences, more than 15% seen once, with approximately 24% in the top ten. Material for sequencing was CD8+ T cells from PBMCs. Every receptor here comes from a human donor in good health (CMV status not recorded). Some clones in this sample may be carry-over from other donors' samples.

The sample holds a few counts of this clonotype. This chain links TRBV19 with TRBJ2-7; D is ambiguous. Germline V lookup: CDR1 LNHDA, CDR2 SQIVND (reference sequence). This CDR3 comprises 15 residues. V was clipped by 1 base and J by 4 bases, with 14 bases between them. CDR3 region: CASSIGAGALYEQYF. In nucleotides, the CDR3 is TGTGCCAGTAGTATAGGAGCTGGTGCCCTATACGAGCAGTACTTC.

This clonotype appeared many times. The chain employs TRBV7-9 and TRBJ2-3; 11 bases map to TRBD2. V lost 5 bases and J lost 6; bases outside the gene matches: 7. CDR1 is SEHNR, CDR2 FQNEAQ, per germline (reference sequence). The CDR3 is 15 residues long. The CDR3 sequence: CASSATSGVVDTQYF. The CDR3 DNA reads TGTGCCAGCAGCGCGACTAGCGGGGTGGTCGATACGCAGTATTTT.

The chain recombines TRBV7-9 with TRBJ2-6; TRBD1 or TRBD2 may be the D gene (5 bases each). CDR3 length: 16 amino acids. Germline assignment: CDR1 SEHNR and CDR2 FQNEAQ (reference sequence). Trimming took 0 bases from V and 2 from J, leaving 8 bases between them. The CDR3 DNA follows: TGTGCCAGCAGCTTAGCGGGGGTAGCTGGGGCCAACGTCCTGACTTTC. As protein: CASSLAGVAGANVLTF.

This clonotype was counted a few times. The chain has TRBV25-1 and TRBJ2-7; 7 bases fit TRBD1. The J segment lost 1 base and the V segment lost 3 bases, leaving 6 bases of the junction unmatched. The CDR3 consists of 15 residues. From germline, CDR1 is MGHDK and CDR2 SYGVNS. The CDR3, as DNA: TGTGCCAGCAGTGATCGTAGGGGGCAGTCCTACGAGCAGTACTTC. This codes for CASSDRRGQSYEQYF.

This clonotype was picked up many times. The chain has TRBV7-2 and TRBJ2-3; 9 positions match TRBD2. The junction had 13 bases not matched to a gene; V was cut back by 5 bases and J by 1 base. CDR3 length: 18 residues. Germline lookup yields CDR1 SGHTA and CDR2 FQGNSA. The CDR3 loop reads CASSQKIIVAGGTDTQYF. In nucleotides, the CDR3 is TGTGCCAGCAGCCAGAAGATCATAGTAGCGGGGGGCACAGATACGCAGTATTTT.

This clonotype was counted between two and nine times. This chain uses TRBV14 with TRBJ2-3; D call uncertain. The CDR3 runs to 13 residues. V lost 1 base, J lost 1 base, and 3 bases lay in between. The germline V gene encodes CDR1 SGHDN and CDR2 FVKESK. The CDR3 bases are TGTGCCAGCAGCCAAGCCCGCACAGATACGCAGTATTTT. This translates into CASSQARTDTQYF.

There are many counts of this clonotype. The rearrangement uses TRBV7-9 and TRBJ2-3, with 8 bases lining up with TRBD1. V lost 10 bases and J lost 4; bases outside the gene matches: 19. The CDR3 extends over 17 amino acids. Germline V lookup: CDR1 SEHNR, CDR2 FQNEAQ (reference sequence). Here the CDR3 DNA reads TGTGCCATCCCACAGCTTAGTCCGGGACAGGTTGCAGATACGCAGTATTTT. Encoded protein: CAIPQLSPGQVADTQYF.

This clonotype has a count of ten or more. The gene calls are TRBV12-3 or TRBV12-4 and TRBJ2-7; D tentatively fits TRBD1 or TRBD2 (5 bases each). The CDR3 extends over 15 amino acids. Trimming took 3 bases from V and 1 from J, leaving 13 bases between them. The CDR3 is CASSFSGTHSYEQYF. As DNA, the CDR3 is TGTGCCAGCAGTTTCTCCGGGACCCATTCCTACGAGCAGTACTTC.

This clonotype appeared many times. The rearrangement uses TRBV7-9 and TRBJ1-1, with TRBD1 matching over 7 bases. The CDR3 totals 17 residues. V dropped 3 bases and J dropped 0; count of bases not matched to a gene: 10. Germline V gene sequence: CDR1 SEHNR, CDR2 FQNEAQ (reference sequence). CDR3 DNA: TGTGCCAGCAGCTTTACCCCGACAGGGAGCATGAACACTGAAGCTTTCTTT. Residues: CASSFTPTGSMNTEAFF.

This clonotype was observed a handful of times. J is TRBJ1-2 and V is TRBV10-2; TRBD1 is a possible D gene (5 bases). V was clipped by 0 bases and J by 8 bases, with 13 bases between them. This CDR3 region has 14 residues. Germline assignment: CDR1 WSHSY and CDR2 SAAADI. CDR3 sequence reads: CASSESGPVEGYTF. The CDR3 region has the DNA TGCGCCAGCAGTGAGTCGGGACCGGTCGAGGGCTACACCTTC.

This clonotype has at least ten counts. The chain is built from TRBV7-3 and TRBJ2-1, with D possibly matching TRBD1 (5 bases). The CDR3 has 14 residues. The V and J ends lost 5 bases and 0 bases respectively, with 8 bases between them. Germline V lookup: CDR1 SGHTA, CDR2 FQGTGA. CDR3 region: CASSPRDSYNEQFF. The CDR3 DNA reads TGTGCCAGCAGCCCCAGGGACTCCTACAATGAGCAGTTCTTC.

The table lists this clonotype with many counts. CDR3 sequence (DNA): TGTGCCAGCAGAGGACTAGCGGTTATCAACACCGGGGAGCTGTTTTTT. The encoded protein is CASRGLAVINTGELFF. This sequence joins TRBV27 and TRBJ2-2, with TRBD2 matching over 10 bases. There are 16 residues in the CDR3. Germline CDR1 is MNHEY and CDR2 is SMNVEV (reference sequence). The ends lost 6 bases at V and 2 bases at J; junction bases unmatched: 6.

Comments on this clonotype: No conserved phenylalanine or tryptophan ends this CDR3, so it is likely a read error. The chain carries TRBV9 and TRBJ2-1; the match to TRBD2 covers 12 bases. This CDR3 is built from 17 residues. Germline V gene data show CDR1 as SGDLS and CDR2 as YYNGEE. V was clipped by 4 bases and J by 5 bases; unmatched bases: 10. The CDR3 DNA sequence: TGTGCCAGCAGCTTTCCGACTAGCGGGGGCCGCAACAATGAGCAGTTCTTA. Translating it yields CASSFPTSGGRNNEQFL.

This clonotype was recorded at least ten times. The gene calls are TRBV7-6 and TRBJ2-3, with 7 bases that match TRBD1. From germline, CDR1 is SGHVS and CDR2 FNYEAQ. V shed 4 bases and J 5 bases; nucleotides not matched to a gene: 15. This CDR3 spans 17 amino acids. CDR3 in amino acids: CASSSGGWGSEGDTQYF. The CDR3 DNA is TGTGCCAGCAGCTCAGGGGGATGGGGATCCGAGGGAGATACGCAGTATTTT.

This clonotype was picked up a small number of times. The chain has TRBV27 and TRBJ2-5; 7 bases line up with TRBD1. V lost 1 base, J lost 2 bases, and 4 bases stayed unmatched. Germline V gene sequence: CDR1 MNHEY, CDR2 SMNVEV (reference sequence). The CDR3 is 15 amino acids. The CDR3 spells CASSLWTGNQETQYF. CDR3 DNA sequence: TGTGCCAGCAGTTTATGGACAGGAAATCAAGAGACCCAGTACTTC.

This clonotype occurred a few times. The rearrangement links TRBV20-1 to TRBJ2-7, with 11 positions matching TRBD2. This CDR3 contains 17 residues. Germline V gene lookup returns CDR1 DFQATT and CDR2 SNEGSKA (reference sequence). V shed 0 bases and J 2 bases; nucleotides not matched to a gene: 9. The CDR3 DNA reads as TGCAGTGCTAGAGATCCTACGACTAGCGGGATAACCTACGAGCAGTACTTC. Its protein product is CSARDPTTSGITYEQYF.

This clonotype was picked up many times. J is TRBJ1-2 and V is TRBV20-1; D not certain. Germline assignment: CDR1 DFQATT and CDR2 SNEGSKA (reference sequence). V was clipped by 5 bases and J by 1 base, with 11 bases between them. The CDR3 consists of 13 residues. The CDR3: CSALTTVNYGYTF. The CDR3, as DNA: TGCAGTGCTCTTACGACTGTTAACTATGGCTACACCTTC.

V gene TRBV7-6 combines with J gene TRBJ1-4; 7 bases align to TRBD1. V lost 5 bases, J lost 2 bases, and 8 bases stayed unmatched. CDR3 length: 16 residues. Germline V gene data show CDR1 as SGHVS and CDR2 as FNYEAQ. DNA for the CDR3: TGTGCCAGCAGCCCGCACCCACAGGGGACTAATGAAAAACTGTTTTTT. Amino acids: CASSPHPQGTNEKLFF.

This sequence joins TRBV27 and TRBJ1-1; 7 nucleotides align to TRBD1. This CDR3 region has 12 residues. J lost 7 bases, V lost 4 bases, and 3 bases had no gene match. Germline lookup yields CDR1 MNHEY and CDR2 SMNVEV (reference sequence). The CDR3 spells CASSSGTDEAFF. The CDR3 DNA follows: TGTGCCAGCAGTTCCGGGACAGATGAAGCTTTCTTT.

V gene TRBV30 combines with J gene TRBJ2-1, with D perhaps matching TRBD2 (7 bases). CDR3 length: 13 amino acids. Germline V gene lookup returns CDR1 GTSNPN and CDR2 SVGIG (reference sequence). Trimming removed 5 bases at V and 1 base at J, with 9 bases between. The chain's CDR3 is CAWEGGSYNEQFF. In DNA, the CDR3 is TGTGCCTGGGAGGGGGGGTCCTACAATGAGCAGTTCTTC.

Concerning this clonotype itself: A much larger clone sits a single nucleotide away, making a read error possible. The chain joins TRBV29-1 to TRBJ2-7; 10 bases agree with TRBD2. There are 13 residues in the CDR3. The trim removed 5 bases at V and 0 bases at J, leaving 1 base unmatched. Looked up from germline, CDR1 is SQVTM and CDR2 is ANQGSEA. As DNA, the CDR3 is TGCAGCGTTCTAGCGGGGGCCTCCTACGAGCAGTACTTC. Residues: CSVLAGASYEQYF.

CDR3 in amino acids: CASIFRDSFVDYGYTF. The CDR3 coding sequence is TGTGCCAGTATCTTCCGGGACAGCTTTGTCGACTATGGCTACACCTTC. This chain links TRBV6-1 with TRBJ1-2; the match to TRBD1 covers 7 bases. The CDR3 is 16 residues long. The V and J ends lost 9 bases and 3 bases, in that order; junction bases with no gene match: 16. Germline CDR1 MNHNS, CDR2 SASEGT.

There are many counts of this clonotype. The rearrangement joins TRBV27 to TRBJ1-1, with TRBD1 matching over 7 bases. This CDR3 spans 13 amino acids. J lost 5 bases, V lost 6 bases, and 6 bases had no gene match. The germline CDR1 and CDR2 sequences are MNHEY and SMNVEV (reference sequence). The CDR3 loop is CASSLDRATEAFF. The CDR3 nucleotides read TGTGCCAGCAGCTTAGACAGGGCGACTGAAGCTTTCTTT.